This TCR beta chain was obtained from a study of CD8+ T cells in alopecia areata. Study-wide background: A regimen of oral tofacitinib, 5 to 10 mg twice daily, was given to treated patients. Study results and limitations: Sequence data from scalp samples additionally include resident alphabeta T cells of normal skin. Among the 100 top clones, expanded CD8+ clones, like scalp clonality, were significantly decreased by tofacitinib.

This clone appeared a few times. Its target is unknown. RNA, once extracted, was reverse transcribed into cDNA for use as the sequencing template. TCRdb's copy holds only in-frame clones and misses some; the assay was immunoSEQ multiplex PCR. The table shows 79,000 or so clones, with around 67% occurring only once. The treatment: oral pan-JAK inhibitor, 5-10 mg twice daily. The specimen was CD8+ T cells sorted from blood, collected at week 24, from a patient treated with tofacitinib. This clonotype was sampled from a human donor with alopecia areata.

The CDR3 is CASSPLPRGIHEQYF. The CDR3 DNA follows: TGCGCCAGCAGCCCTCTCCCCCGGGGGATCCACGAGCAGTACTTC. The V gene is TRBV4-1, the J gene TRBJ2-7, with D maybe TRBD2 (6 bases). Trimming removed 4 bases from V and 5 bases from J, with 18 bases in between. This CDR3 has 15 residues. Germline V gene sequence: CDR1 MGHRA, CDR2 YSYEKL.